This T cell receptor (beta chain) was captured by sequencing in a study of PD-L1 blockade in urothelial cancer. The method was immunoSEQ multiplex PCR; TCRdb's version includes in-frame clones alone and lacks a portion of them. The profile shows roughly 60,000 clones, roughly 82% of them singletons. From germline, CDR1 is SGHVS and CDR2 FQNEAQ. V was cut by 0 bases and J by 5 bases, with 8 bases left in between. This CDR3 spans 14 amino acids. The source was PBMCs, collected around atezolizumab (anti-PD-L1) treatment. The chain recombines TRBV7-8 with TRBJ1-5; D gene uncertain. The sequence was obtained from a man between 70 and 80 years old with urothelial cancer. Here the CDR3 DNA reads TGTGCCAGCAGCTTAGCGGTCGGAGATCAGCCCCAGCATTTT. Its translation: CASSLAVGDQPQHF.